The clone carrying this T cell receptor (beta chain) has just one count. Its antigen is undetermined. Profiling relied on immunoSEQ multiplex PCR, and the TCRdb table lists in-frame clones only, not all of them. The sample records around 24,000 clones, about 88% being singletons. The data were taken from a study of T cells in localized non-small cell lung cancer. Study-level findings and limits: Blood T cell density predicted longer survival; adjacent-lung clonality, shorter. For the top 100 tumor clones, a median roughly 56 also appeared in adjacent lung.

V shed 3 bases, J shed 4 bases, and the junction held 4 bases outside the gene matches. Germline V gene data show CDR1 as SGHTA and CDR2 as FQGNSA. The CDR3 loop spans 16 amino acids. The V call is TRBV7-2, the J call TRBJ2-1; TRBD2 aligns across 12 bases. The sequence was collected from a male donor older than 55 with stage I squamous cell lung carcinoma. The sequences come from peripheral blood, collected before any cancer treatment. The CDR3 reads CASSFGLAGLYNEQFF. In DNA, the CDR3 is TGTGCCAGCAGCTTTGGACTAGCGGGGTTATACAATGAGCAGTTCTTC.